This TCR beta chain was documented in a study of blood T cell repertoires in COVID-19. Germline V gene sequence: CDR1 LGHDT, CDR2 YNNKEL (reference sequence). The germline V and J ends were trimmed by 0 bases and 3 bases, with 14 bases remaining between them. CDR3 length equals 17 residues. Per the original data handling: Estimated nucleated cell counts came from reference gene primer amplification. Some clones are missing from TCRdb's copy, which holds only in-frame ones; the method was immunoSEQ multiplex PCR. That table supplies the V and J calls and clone size; D and trimming were determined from the DNA. The sample includes a few hundred thousand clones, more than 80% seen only once; the top ten take over 1%.

The chain employs TRBV3-1 (or the pseudogene TRBV3-2) and TRBJ1-4; D not resolved. Sample: PBMCs or T cells enriched from blood (not recorded which). The receptor was derived from a man younger than 45 who had recovered from COVID-19. This chain's CDR3 is CASSQDPPAGSNEKLFF. In nucleotides, the CDR3 is TGTGCCAGCAGCCAAGACCCCCCGGCGGGGTCTAATGAAAAACTGTTTTTT.